The 4 T cell receptor beta chains below come from one sample, sequenced in a study of cytomegalovirus exposure and HLA in healthy donors. 13 Jbeta primers and 60 Vbeta primers were used for the PCR. Sequenced by immunoSEQ multiplex PCR; TCRdb stores in-frame clones only, minus some. The profile shows around 90,000 clones, around 62% of them singletons. Sequencing was carried out using PBMCs. The receptors were sampled from a woman younger than 45 in good health and CMV-seropositive.

This chain uses TRBV5-4 with TRBJ1-2, with a tentative D call TRBD1 (5 bases). The V gene lost 2 bases and the J gene lost 2 bases, with 13 bases spanning the gap. The CDR3 contains 15 residues. Germline CDR1 SGHNT, CDR2 YYREEE (reference sequence). The CDR3: CASSLGVGFNYGYTF. For the CDR3, the DNA is TGTGCCAGCAGCTTAGGGGTGGGTTTCAACTATGGCTACACCTTC.

This clone was seen a few times. The CDR3: CASSPGLAAGELFF. DNA for the CDR3: TGTGCCAGCAGCCCCGGACTAGCGGCAGGGGAGCTGTTTTTT. V is TRBV7-3 and J is TRBJ2-2, with 10 bases lining up with TRBD2. CDR3 length equals 14 residues. V was clipped by 5 bases and J by 8 bases; unmatched bases: 5. Germline CDR1 SGHTA, CDR2 FQGTGA.

The chain has TRBV5-1 and TRBJ2-1; possibly TRBD1 for D (5 bases). V was shortened by 4 bases and J by 12 bases, with 20 bases between the two germline ends. Germline V gene lookup returns CDR1 SGHRS and CDR2 YFSETQ. This CDR3 has 14 residues. The CDR3 DNA reads as TGCGCCAGCAGCCTATACGGAACAGGATCGGGGCAGTTCTTC. Translated: CASSLYGTGSGQFF.

This clone was seen a handful of times. The chain carries TRBV5-1 and TRBJ2-7; 7 bases are a match to TRBD1. V shed 4 bases and J 1 base; nucleotides not matched to a gene: 11. CDR1 SGHRS and CDR2 YFSETQ come from the germline V gene. The CDR3 contains 16 residues. The CDR3 sequence is CASSAGTDFRSYEQYF. The CDR3 DNA reads TGCGCCAGCAGCGCAGGGACAGACTTCCGATCCTACGAGCAGTACTTC.